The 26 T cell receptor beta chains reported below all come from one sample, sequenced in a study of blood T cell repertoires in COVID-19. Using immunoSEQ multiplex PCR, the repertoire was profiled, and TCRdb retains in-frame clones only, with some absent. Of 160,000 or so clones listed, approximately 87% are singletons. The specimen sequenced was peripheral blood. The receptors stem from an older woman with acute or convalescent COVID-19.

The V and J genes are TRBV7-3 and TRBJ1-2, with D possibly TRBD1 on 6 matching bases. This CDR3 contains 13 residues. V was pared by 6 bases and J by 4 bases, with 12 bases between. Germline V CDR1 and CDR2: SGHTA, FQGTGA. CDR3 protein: CASSPGQSYGYTF. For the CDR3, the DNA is TGTGCCAGCAGTCCTGGACAGAGCTATGGCTACACCTTC.

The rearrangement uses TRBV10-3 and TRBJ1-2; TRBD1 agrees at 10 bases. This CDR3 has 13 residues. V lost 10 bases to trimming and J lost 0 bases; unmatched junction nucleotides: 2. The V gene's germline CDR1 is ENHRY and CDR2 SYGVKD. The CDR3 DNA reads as TGTGCCAGCGGACAGGGGGCTAACTATGGCTACACCTTC. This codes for CASGQGANYGYTF.

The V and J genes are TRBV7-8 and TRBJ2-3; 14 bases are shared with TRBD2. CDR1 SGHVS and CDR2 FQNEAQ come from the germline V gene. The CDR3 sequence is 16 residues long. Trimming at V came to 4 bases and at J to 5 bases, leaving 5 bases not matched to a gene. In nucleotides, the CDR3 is TGTGCCAGCAGCTCCGGACTAGCGGGAGGTATAGATACGCAGTATTTT. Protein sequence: CASSSGLAGGIDTQYF.

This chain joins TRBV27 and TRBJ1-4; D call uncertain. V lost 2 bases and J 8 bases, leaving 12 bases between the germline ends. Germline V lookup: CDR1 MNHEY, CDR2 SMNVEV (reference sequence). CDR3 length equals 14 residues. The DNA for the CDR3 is TGTGCCAGCAGTTTAAGTTTCCGAGAGGAAAAACTGTTTTTT. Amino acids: CASSLSFREEKLFF.

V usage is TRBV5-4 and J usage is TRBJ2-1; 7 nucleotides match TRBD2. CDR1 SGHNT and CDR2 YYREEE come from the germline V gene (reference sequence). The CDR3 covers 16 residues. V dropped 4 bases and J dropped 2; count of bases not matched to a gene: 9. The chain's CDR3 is CASSQMGGGTYNEQFF. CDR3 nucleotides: TGTGCCAGCAGCCAGATGGGCGGGGGAACCTACAATGAGCAGTTCTTC.

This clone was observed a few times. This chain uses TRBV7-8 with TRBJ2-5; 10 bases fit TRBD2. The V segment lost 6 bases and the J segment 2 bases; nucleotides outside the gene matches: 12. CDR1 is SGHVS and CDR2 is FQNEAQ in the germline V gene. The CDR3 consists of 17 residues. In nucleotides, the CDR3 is TGTGCCAGCAGGCCGACTAGCGGGCGGTCTTGGCAAGAGACCCAGTACTTC. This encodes CASRPTSGRSWQETQYF.

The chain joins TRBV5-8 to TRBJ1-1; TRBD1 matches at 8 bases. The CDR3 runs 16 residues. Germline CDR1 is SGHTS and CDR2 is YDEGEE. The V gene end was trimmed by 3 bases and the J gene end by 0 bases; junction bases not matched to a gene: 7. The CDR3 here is CASSSWTGILNTEAFF. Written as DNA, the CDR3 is TGTGCCAGCAGCTCCTGGACAGGGATTTTGAACACTGAAGCTTTCTTT.

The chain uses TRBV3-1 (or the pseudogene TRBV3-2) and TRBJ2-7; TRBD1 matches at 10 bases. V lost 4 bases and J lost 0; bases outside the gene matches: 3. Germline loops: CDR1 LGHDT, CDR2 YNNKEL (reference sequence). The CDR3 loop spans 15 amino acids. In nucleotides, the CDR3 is TGTGCCAGCAGCCGACGGGACAGGGGCTCCTACGAGCAGTACTTC. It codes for CASSRRDRGSYEQYF.

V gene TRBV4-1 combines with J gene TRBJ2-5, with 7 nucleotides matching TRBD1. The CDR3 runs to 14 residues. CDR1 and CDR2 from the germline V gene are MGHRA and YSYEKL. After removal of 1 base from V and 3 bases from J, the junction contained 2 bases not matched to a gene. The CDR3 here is CASSQVDRKETQYF. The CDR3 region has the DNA TGCGCCAGCAGCCAAGTGGACAGGAAAGAGACCCAGTACTTC.

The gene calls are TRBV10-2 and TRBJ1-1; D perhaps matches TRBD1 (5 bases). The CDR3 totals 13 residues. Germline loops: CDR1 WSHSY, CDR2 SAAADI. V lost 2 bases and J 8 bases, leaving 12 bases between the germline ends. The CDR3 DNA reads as TGCGCCAGCAGTGAGAGGCACCCAGGGGAAGCTTTCTTT. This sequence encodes CASSERHPGEAFF.

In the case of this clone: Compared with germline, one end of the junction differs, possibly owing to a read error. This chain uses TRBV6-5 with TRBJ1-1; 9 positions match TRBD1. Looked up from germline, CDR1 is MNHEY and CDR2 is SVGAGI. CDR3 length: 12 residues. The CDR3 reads CASTWDRVLYIF. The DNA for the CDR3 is TGTGCCAGCACATGGGACAGGGTATTATATATCTTT.

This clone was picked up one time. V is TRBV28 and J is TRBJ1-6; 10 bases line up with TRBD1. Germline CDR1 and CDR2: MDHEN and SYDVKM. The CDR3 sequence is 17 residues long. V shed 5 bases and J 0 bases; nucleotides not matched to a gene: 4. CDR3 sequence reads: CASSPRDRGSYNSPLHF. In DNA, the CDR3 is TGTGCCAGCAGTCCCAGGGACAGGGGCTCCTATAATTCACCCCTCCACTTT.

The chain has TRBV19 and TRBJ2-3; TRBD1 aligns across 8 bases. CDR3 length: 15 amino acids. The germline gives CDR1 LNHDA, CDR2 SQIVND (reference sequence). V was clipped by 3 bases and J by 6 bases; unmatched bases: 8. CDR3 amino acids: CASSMDREAWDTQYF. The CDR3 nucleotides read TGTGCCAGTAGTATGGACAGGGAGGCTTGGGATACGCAGTATTTT.

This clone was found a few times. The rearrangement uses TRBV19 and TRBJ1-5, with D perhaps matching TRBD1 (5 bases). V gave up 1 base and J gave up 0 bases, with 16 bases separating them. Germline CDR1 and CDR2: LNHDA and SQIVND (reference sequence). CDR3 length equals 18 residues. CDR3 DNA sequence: TGTGCCAGTAGTATAGGTTGGCGGGGGAAAAATAGCAATCAGCCCCAGCATTTT. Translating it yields CASSIGWRGKNSNQPQHF.

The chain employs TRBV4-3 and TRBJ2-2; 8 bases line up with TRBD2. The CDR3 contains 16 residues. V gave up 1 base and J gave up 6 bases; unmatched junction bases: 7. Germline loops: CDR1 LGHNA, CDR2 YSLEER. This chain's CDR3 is CASSQVAGRGAGELFF. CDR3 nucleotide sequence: TGCGCCAGCAGCCAAGTGGCCGGGAGGGGAGCCGGGGAGCTGTTTTTT.

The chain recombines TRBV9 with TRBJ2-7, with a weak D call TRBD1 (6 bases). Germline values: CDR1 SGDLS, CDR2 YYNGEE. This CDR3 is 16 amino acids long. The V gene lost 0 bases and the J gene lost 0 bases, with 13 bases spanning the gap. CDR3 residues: CASSVDPQGRSYEQYF. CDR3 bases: TGTGCCAGCAGCGTAGATCCGCAGGGGCGCTCCTACGAGCAGTACTTC.

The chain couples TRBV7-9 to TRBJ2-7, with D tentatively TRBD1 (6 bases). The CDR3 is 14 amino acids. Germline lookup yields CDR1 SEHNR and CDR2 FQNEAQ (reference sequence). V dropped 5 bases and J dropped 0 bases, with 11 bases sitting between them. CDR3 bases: TGTGCCAGCAGCGTACAGGGCCTCTCCTACGAGCAGTACTTC. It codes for CASSVQGLSYEQYF.

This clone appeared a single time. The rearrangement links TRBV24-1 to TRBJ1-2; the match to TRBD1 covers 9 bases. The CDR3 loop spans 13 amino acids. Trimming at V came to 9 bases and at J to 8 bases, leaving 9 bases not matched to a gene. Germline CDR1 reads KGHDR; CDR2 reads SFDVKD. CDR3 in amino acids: CATLDRGMTGYTF. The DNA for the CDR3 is TGTGCCACCCTAGACAGGGGGATGACGGGCTACACCTTC.

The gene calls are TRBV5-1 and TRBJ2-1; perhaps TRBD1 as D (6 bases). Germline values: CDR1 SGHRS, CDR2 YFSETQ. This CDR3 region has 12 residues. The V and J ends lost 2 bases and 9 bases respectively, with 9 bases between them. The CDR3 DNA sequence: TGCGCCAGCAGCTTACAGGGTACTGAGCAGTTCTTC. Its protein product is CASSLQGTEQFF.

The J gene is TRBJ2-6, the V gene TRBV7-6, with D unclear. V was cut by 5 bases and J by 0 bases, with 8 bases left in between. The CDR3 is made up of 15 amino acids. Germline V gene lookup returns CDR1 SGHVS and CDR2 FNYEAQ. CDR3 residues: CASSPTASGANVLTF. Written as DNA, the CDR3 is TGTGCCAGCAGCCCCACAGCCTCTGGGGCCAACGTCCTGACTTTC.

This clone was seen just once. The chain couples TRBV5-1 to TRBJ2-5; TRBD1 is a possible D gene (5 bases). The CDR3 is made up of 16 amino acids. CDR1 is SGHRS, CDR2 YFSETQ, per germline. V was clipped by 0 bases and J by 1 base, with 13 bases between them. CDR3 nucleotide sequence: TGCGCCAGCAGCTTGGGGGCCGGACAAGCCCAAGAGACCCAGTACTTC. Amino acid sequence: CASSLGAGQAQETQYF.

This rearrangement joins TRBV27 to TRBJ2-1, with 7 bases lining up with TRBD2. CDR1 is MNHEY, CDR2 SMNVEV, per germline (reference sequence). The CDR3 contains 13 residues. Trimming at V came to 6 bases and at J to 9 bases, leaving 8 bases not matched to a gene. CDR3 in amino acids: CASRSGMYGEQFF. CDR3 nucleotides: TGTGCCAGCAGAAGCGGGATGTACGGTGAGCAGTTCTTC.

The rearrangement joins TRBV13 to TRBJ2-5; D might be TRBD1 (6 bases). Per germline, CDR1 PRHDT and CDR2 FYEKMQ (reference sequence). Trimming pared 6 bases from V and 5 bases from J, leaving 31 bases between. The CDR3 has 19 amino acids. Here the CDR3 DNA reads TGTGCCAGCAGACCACTCCGGGCAGGGGCCGTTAGGGGATGGGAGACCCAGTACTTC. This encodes CASRPLRAGAVRGWETQYF.

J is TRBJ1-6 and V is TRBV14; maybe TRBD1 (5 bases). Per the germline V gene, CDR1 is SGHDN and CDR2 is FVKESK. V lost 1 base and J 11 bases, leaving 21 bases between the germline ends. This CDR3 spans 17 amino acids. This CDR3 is CASSQVGRDLLGTPLHF. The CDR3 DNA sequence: TGTGCCAGCAGCCAAGTTGGCAGGGACTTGCTTGGAACACCCCTCCACTTT.

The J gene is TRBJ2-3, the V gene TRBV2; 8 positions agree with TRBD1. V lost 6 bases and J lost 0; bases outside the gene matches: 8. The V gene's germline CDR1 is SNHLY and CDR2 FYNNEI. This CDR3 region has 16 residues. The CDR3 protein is CASSKQGVTSTDTQYF. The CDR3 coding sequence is TGTGCCAGCAGCAAACAGGGGGTAACTAGCACAGATACGCAGTATTTT. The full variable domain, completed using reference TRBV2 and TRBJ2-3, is EPEVTQTPSHQVTQMGQEVILRCVPISNHLYFYWYRQILGQKVEFLVSFYNNEISEKSEIFDDQFSVERPDGSNFTLKIRSTKLEDSAMYFCASSKQGVTSTDTQYFGPGTRLTVL.

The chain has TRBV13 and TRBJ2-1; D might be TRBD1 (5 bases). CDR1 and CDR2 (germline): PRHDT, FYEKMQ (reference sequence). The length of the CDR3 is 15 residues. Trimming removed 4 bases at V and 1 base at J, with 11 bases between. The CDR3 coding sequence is TGTGCCAGCAGCTCTCGGACAACTTCCTACAATGAGCAGTTCTTC. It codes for CASSSRTTSYNEQFF.